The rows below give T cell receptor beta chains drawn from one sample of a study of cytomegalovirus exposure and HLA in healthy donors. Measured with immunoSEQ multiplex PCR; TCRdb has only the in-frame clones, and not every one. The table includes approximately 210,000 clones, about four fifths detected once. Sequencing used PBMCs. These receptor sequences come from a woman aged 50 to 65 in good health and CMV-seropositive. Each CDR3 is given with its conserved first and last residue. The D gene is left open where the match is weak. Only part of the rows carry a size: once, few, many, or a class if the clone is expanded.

CDR3 protein: CASSLRQIPSPLDSPLHF
CDR3 DNA: TGTGCCAGCAGCCTTCGACAGATACCTTCTCCCTTGGATTCACCCCTCCACTTT
clone size: NA
V gene: TRBV7-8
D gene: NA
J gene: TRBJ1-6

CDR3 protein: CASGTGTSGGATKNIQYF
CDR3 DNA: TGCGCCAGCGGCACCGGGACTAGCGGGGGGGCCACCAAAAACATTCAGTACTTC
clone size: NA
V gene: TRBV5-1
D gene: TRBD2
J gene: TRBJ2-4

CDR3 protein: CASSLDRGTYEQYF
CDR3 DNA: TGTGCCAGCAGTTTGGACAGGGGGACCTACGAGCAGTACTTC
clone size: NA
V gene: TRBV6-6
D gene: TRBD1
J gene: TRBJ2-7

CDR3 protein: CASSLRERSEQFF
CDR3 DNA: TGTGCCAGCAGCCTAAGGGAGAGGTCTGAGCAGTTCTTC
clone size: NA
V gene: TRBV6-5
D gene: NA
J gene: TRBJ2-1

CDR3 protein: CASSTGRQGAFF
CDR3 DNA: TGTGCCAGCAGTACCGGGAGACAAGGAGCTTTCTTT
clone size: once
V gene: TRBV2
D gene: NA
J gene: TRBJ1-1

CDR3 protein: CASSRQILTGGGTGELFF
CDR3 DNA: TGTGCCAGCAGCCGCCAAATTCTAACAGGGGGCGGCACCGGGGAGCTGTTTTTT
clone size: NA
V gene: TRBV7-2
D gene: TRBD1
J gene: TRBJ2-2

CDR3 protein: CATRTRNTEAFF
CDR3 DNA: TGTGCCACCCGGACAAGGAACACTGAAGCTTTCTTT
clone size: once
V gene: TRBV6-5
D gene: NA
J gene: TRBJ1-1

CDR3 protein: CAWSAGGDKNIQYF
CDR3 DNA: TGTGCCTGGAGTGCCGGGGGAGACAAAAACATTCAGTACTTC
clone size: NA
V gene: TRBV30
D gene: NA
J gene: TRBJ2-4

CDR3 protein: CASSLAFGPGETQYF
CDR3 DNA: TGTGCCAGCAGCTTGGCCTTTGGGCCCGGAGAGACCCAGTACTTC
clone size: few
V gene: TRBV5-4
D gene: NA
J gene: TRBJ2-5

CDR3 protein: CASSFADYGYTF
CDR3 DNA: TGTGCCAGCAGCTTCGCGGACTATGGCTACACCTTC
clone size: NA
V gene: TRBV7-8
D gene: NA
J gene: TRBJ1-2

CDR3 protein: CASRERQGTPHGYTF
CDR3 DNA: TGTGCCAGCAGAGAGAGACAGGGAACCCCTCATGGCTACACCTTC
clone size: once
V gene: TRBV2
D gene: TRBD1
J gene: TRBJ1-2

CDR3 protein: CASSADMNTEAFF
CDR3 DNA: TGTGCCAGCAGCGCCGACATGAACACTGAAGCTTTCTTT
clone size: few
V gene: TRBV5-4
D gene: NA
J gene: TRBJ1-1

CDR3 protein: CASSPSSYNEQFF
CDR3 DNA: TGTGCCAGCAGCCCGAGCTCCTACAATGAGCAGTTCTTC
clone size: NA
V gene: TRBV7-9
D gene: NA
J gene: TRBJ2-1

CDR3 protein: CASSPFLAQGAGGYTF
CDR3 DNA: TGTGCCAGCAGCCCCTTTTTGGCACAGGGGGCTGGTGGCTACACCTTC
clone size: NA
V gene: TRBV4-2
D gene: TRBD1
J gene: TRBJ1-2

CDR3 protein: CASSYSRGQDGQGYTF
CDR3 DNA: TGTGCCAGCAGTTACTCCCGCGGACAGGATGGGCAAGGCTACACCTTC
clone size: NA
V gene: TRBV6-5
D gene: TRBD1
J gene: TRBJ1-2

CDR3 protein: CASSSPDTEAFF
CDR3 DNA: TGTGCCAGCAGTTCCCCGGACACTGAAGCTTTCTTT
clone size: few
V gene: TRBV6-6
D gene: NA
J gene: TRBJ1-1

CDR3 protein: CASRGALQGDF
CDR3 DNA: TGTGCCAGCAGAGGCGCTCTGCAGGGGGACTTC
clone size: NA
V gene: TRBV28
D gene: TRBD1
J gene: TRBJ2-7

CDR3 protein: CASSSRGQGKNIQYF
CDR3 DNA: TGTGCCAGCAGTTCGAGAGGGCAGGGGAAGAACATTCAGTACTTC
clone size: NA
V gene: TRBV6-5
D gene: NA
J gene: TRBJ2-4

CDR3 protein: CASSLGGDGDTQYF
CDR3 DNA: TGTGCCAGCAGCTTAGGCGGAGATGGAGATACGCAGTATTTT
clone size: few
V gene: TRBV7-9
D gene: NA
J gene: TRBJ2-3

CDR3 protein: CASRQNRPYSNQPQHF
CDR3 DNA: TGTGCCAGCAGACAAAACAGGCCCTATAGCAATCAGCCCCAGCATTTT
clone size: NA
V gene: TRBV28
D gene: NA
J gene: TRBJ1-5

CDR3 protein: CASSQGPGSTDTQYF
CDR3 DNA: TGCGCCAGCAGCCAAGGGCCGGGGAGCACAGATACGCAGTATTTT
clone size: NA
V gene: TRBV4-1
D gene: NA
J gene: TRBJ2-3

CDR3 protein: CASSYSRSSGAFF
CDR3 DNA: TGTGCCAGCAGCTATAGCCGGTCGTCGGGAGCTTTCTTT
clone size: NA
V gene: TRBV5-4
D gene: NA
J gene: TRBJ1-1

CDR3 protein: CASSLHSNTEAFF
CDR3 DNA: TGTGCCAGCAGCCTCCACAGTAACACTGAAGCTTTCTTT
clone size: few
V gene: TRBV7-3
D gene: NA
J gene: TRBJ1-1

CDR3 protein: CASSSRAGTGGLQPQHF
CDR3 DNA: TGTGCCAGCAGCTCTCGCGCCGGGACAGGGGGCTTACAGCCCCAGCATTTT
clone size: NA
V gene: TRBV7-2
D gene: TRBD1
J gene: TRBJ1-5

CDR3 protein: CASSPGLGPYNEQFF
CDR3 DNA: TGCGCCAGCAGCCCAGGGCTAGGGCCCTACAATGAGCAGTTCTTC
clone size: once
V gene: TRBV4-3
D gene: NA
J gene: TRBJ2-1

CDR3 protein: CASSPEAILTEAFF
CDR3 DNA: TGCGCCAGCAGCCCCGAGGCTATTTTGACTGAAGCTTTCTTT
clone size: few
V gene: TRBV4-1
D gene: NA
J gene: TRBJ1-1

CDR3 protein: CATNAGGALGETQYF
CDR3 DNA: TGTGCCACCAACGCGGGGGGGGCCTTGGGAGAGACCCAGTACTTC
clone size: once
V gene: TRBV19
D gene: TRBD2
J gene: TRBJ2-5

CDR3 protein: CAISESRTDHKAFF
CDR3 DNA: TGTGCCATCAGTGAGTCCAGGACAGATCATAAAGCTTTCTTT
clone size: NA
V gene: TRBV10-3
D gene: NA
J gene: TRBJ1-1

CDR3 protein: CASSSRLPGEPQHF
CDR3 DNA: TGTGCCAGCAGTTCCCGACTCCCGGGGGAGCCCCAGCATTTT
clone size: NA
V gene: TRBV28
D gene: NA
J gene: TRBJ1-5

CDR3 protein: CASSLVGQGDISPLHF
CDR3 DNA: TGTGCCAGCAGCTTAGTGGGACAGGGAGATATTTCACCCCTCCACTTT
clone size: NA
V gene: TRBV13
D gene: TRBD1
J gene: TRBJ1-6

CDR3 protein: CASLTLSVQGGFPYEQYF
CDR3 DNA: TGTGCCAGCCTAACCCTCTCCGTCCAGGGCGGATTTCCCTACGAGCAGTACTTC
clone size: NA
V gene: TRBV11-2
D gene: NA
J gene: TRBJ2-7

CDR3 protein: CAWSWTGGWQYF
CDR3 DNA: TGTGCCTGGAGCTGGACAGGGGGTTGGCAGTACTTC
clone size: NA
V gene: TRBV30
D gene: TRBD1
J gene: TRBJ2-7

CDR3 protein: CASSLRGAHEQYF
CDR3 DNA: TGCGCCAGCAGCTTGCGGGGGGCCCACGAGCAGTACTTC
clone size: NA
V gene: TRBV5-1
D gene: NA
J gene: TRBJ2-7

CDR3 protein: CASSLLPFGGANQPQHF
CDR3 DNA: TGTGCCAGCAGTTTGCTCCCCTTCGGGGGGGCCAATCAGCCCCAGCATTTT
clone size: NA
V gene: TRBV28
D gene: NA
J gene: TRBJ1-5

CDR3 protein: CASNGGGGGTEAFF
CDR3 DNA: TGTGCCAGTAATGGGGGCGGGGGGGGCACTGAAGCTTTCTTT
clone size: NA
V gene: TRBV19
D gene: NA
J gene: TRBJ1-1

CDR3 protein: CASSRQGVEKLFF
CDR3 DNA: TGTGCCAGCAGCCGACAGGGGGTTGAAAAACTGTTTTTT
clone size: once
V gene: TRBV9
D gene: TRBD1
J gene: TRBJ1-4

CDR3 protein: CASSETGTGEQETQYF
CDR3 DNA: TGTGCCAGTAGTGAGACCGGGACAGGGGAACAAGAGACCCAGTACTTC
clone size: NA
V gene: TRBV19
D gene: TRBD1
J gene: TRBJ2-5

CDR3 protein: CASSPGTSESGYTF
CDR3 DNA: TGCGCCAGCAGTCCCGGGACAAGCGAAAGTGGCTACACCTTC
clone size: once
V gene: TRBV5-1
D gene: NA
J gene: TRBJ1-2

CDR3 protein: CASSIQGGTEAFF
CDR3 DNA: TGTGCCAGCAGTATTCAGGGTGGGACTGAAGCTTTCTTT
clone size: few
V gene: TRBV6-1
D gene: NA
J gene: TRBJ1-1

CDR3 protein: CATSRSGGGHNEQFF
CDR3 DNA: TGTGCCACCAGCAGGAGCGGGGGGGGGCACAATGAGCAGTTCTTC
clone size: NA
V gene: TRBV15
D gene: TRBD2
J gene: TRBJ2-1

CDR3 protein: CASSLEGRRGDTQYF
CDR3 DNA: TGCGCCAGCAGCTTGGAGGGCAGACGGGGAGATACGCAGTATTTT
clone size: NA
V gene: TRBV5-1
D gene: NA
J gene: TRBJ2-3

CDR3 protein: CASSRSGTGPFGYTF
CDR3 DNA: TGTGCCAGCAGCAGATCCGGGACAGGGCCTTTTGGCTACACCTTC
clone size: NA
V gene: TRBV5-4
D gene: TRBD1
J gene: TRBJ1-2

CDR3 protein: CASSHPKYTGNTEAFF
CDR3 DNA: TGCGCCAGCAGCCATCCTAAGTATACAGGGAACACTGAAGCTTTCTTT
clone size: few
V gene: TRBV4-1
D gene: NA
J gene: TRBJ1-1

CDR3 protein: CASSIGSLLGYTF
CDR3 DNA: TGTGCCAGCAGCATCGGGTCGCTACTTGGCTACACCTTC
clone size: once
V gene: TRBV7-9
D gene: NA
J gene: TRBJ1-2

CDR3 protein: CASSFGTTTNEKLFF
CDR3 DNA: TGCGCCAGCAGCTTTGGGACAACCACTAATGAAAAACTGTTTTTT
clone size: NA
V gene: TRBV5-1
D gene: NA
J gene: TRBJ1-4

CDR3 protein: CASRGGGFAQPQHF
CDR3 DNA: TGTGCCAGCAGGGGAGGGGGATTCGCCCAGCCCCAGCATTTT
clone size: NA
V gene: TRBV6-5
D gene: NA
J gene: TRBJ1-5

CDR3 protein: CASSLGAGLASDTQYF
CDR3 DNA: TGCGCCAGCAGCCTCGGCGCGGGACTAGCTTCAGATACGCAGTATTTT
clone size: NA
V gene: TRBV5-1
D gene: TRBD2
J gene: TRBJ2-3

CDR3 protein: CASRDYVSDTQYF
CDR3 DNA: TGTGCCAGCAGGGACTACGTGTCAGATACGCAGTATTTT
clone size: NA
V gene: TRBV6-5
D gene: NA
J gene: TRBJ2-3

CDR3 protein: CAWERGGKETQYF
CDR3 DNA: TGTGCCTGGGAGCGGGGGGGCAAAGAGACCCAGTACTTC
clone size: NA
V gene: TRBV30
D gene: TRBD2
J gene: TRBJ2-5

CDR3 protein: CASSQDLGADGGELFF
CDR3 DNA: TGCGCCAGCAGCCAAGATCTTGGAGCTGATGGCGGGGAGCTGTTTTTT
clone size: NA
V gene: TRBV4-3
D gene: NA
J gene: TRBJ2-2

CDR3 protein: CASSLDRTTGDTQYF
CDR3 DNA: TGTGCCAGCAGCTTAGATAGGACAACGGGAGATACGCAGTATTTT
clone size: NA
V gene: TRBV13
D gene: NA
J gene: TRBJ2-3

CDR3 protein: CASSYLGHLSYEQYF
CDR3 DNA: TGTGCCAGCAGTTATTTGGGACACCTCTCCTACGAGCAGTACTTC
clone size: NA
V gene: TRBV6-5
D gene: NA
J gene: TRBJ2-7

CDR3 protein: CASSLAARQVRQAGELFF
CDR3 DNA: TGTGCCAGCAGCTTAGCCGCCAGACAGGTCAGGCAGGCCGGGGAGCTGTTTTTT
clone size: NA
V gene: TRBV7-2
D gene: NA
J gene: TRBJ2-2

CDR3 protein: CASSRAGGSYNEQFF
CDR3 DNA: TGTGCCAGCAGCCGAGCAGGGGGCTCCTACAATGAGCAGTTCTTC
clone size: NA
V gene: TRBV6-4
D gene: TRBD1
J gene: TRBJ2-1

CDR3 protein: CASSFLSGNEQYF
CDR3 DNA: TGTGCCAGCAGTTTTCTTAGCGGGAACGAGCAGTACTTC
clone size: few
V gene: TRBV28
D gene: TRBD2
J gene: TRBJ2-7

CDR3 protein: CASHAGTGAYNEQFF
CDR3 DNA: TGTGCCAGCCACGCCGGAACAGGGGCTTACAATGAGCAGTTCTTC
clone size: NA
V gene: TRBV27
D gene: TRBD1
J gene: TRBJ2-1

CDR3 protein: CAYHAPGDEQYF
CDR3 DNA: TGCGCTTACCATGCCCCAGGGGACGAGCAGTACTTC
clone size: once
V gene: TRBV23-1
D gene: NA
J gene: TRBJ2-7

CDR3 protein: CASSSGTGIYEQYF
CDR3 DNA: TGTGCCAGCAGCTCCGGGACAGGTATTTACGAGCAGTACTTC
clone size: NA
V gene: TRBV5-6
D gene: TRBD1
J gene: TRBJ2-7

CDR3 protein: CASSDRRGTGANVLTF
CDR3 DNA: TGCGCCAGCAGTGACCGCCGGGGGACCGGGGCCAACGTCCTGACTTTC
clone size: few
V gene: TRBV10-1
D gene: NA
J gene: TRBJ2-6